Shown below are 32 T cell receptor delta chains from a single sample sequenced in a study of γδ T cells in repeated Plasmodium falciparum infection. TCRdb redid clone calling on the multiplex PCR reads using CATT. Of under 50,000 delta-chain clones listed, 1.6% were seen once; the top ten hold about 8.3%. Flow sorting of PBMC yielded separate Vgamma9/Vdelta2+ and Vdelta2-negative gammadelta T cell populations for bulk repertoire analysis. The sequencing sample was made of gamma-delta T cells from blood. These receptors came from a pool of human donors (malaria-infected and uninfected, not separated).

The rearrangement uses TRDV2 and TRDJ3; 12 bases agree with TRDD3. TCRdb leaves out the J gene; it was filled in here by matching the DNA to germline. There are 20 residues in the CDR3. CDR1 and CDR2 from the germline V gene are GEAIGNYY and EKD. The V and J ends lost 0 bases and 0 bases, in that order; junction bases with no gene match: 5. Written as DNA, the CDR3 is TGTGCCTGTGACACCGCTGGGGGATACGCCGGCTCCTGGGACACCCGACAGATGTTTTTC. Translation: CACDTAGGYAGSWDTRQMFF.

This clone was picked up many times. The translation of this DNA and the TCRdb protein of a much larger clone differ at residue 14, probably owing to a read error; the protein shown here is translated from the DNA. The chain couples TRDV1 to TRDJ1; TRDD3 agrees at 9 bases. In germline, CDR1 is TSWWSYY, CDR2 QGS. The CDR3 runs to 18 residues. CDR3: CALGLRRGGYLYTGKLIF. CDR3 bases: TGTGCTCTTGGGCTCAGGAGAGGGGGATACTTGTACACCGGTAAACTCATCTTT.

This clone has ten or more counts. A much larger clone is a single base away; this may be a read error. The chain is built from TRDV2 and TRDJ3; 9 bases match TRDD3. TCRdb supplies no J gene; here it was assigned by aligning the nucleotide sequence to germline. This CDR3 comprises 18 residues. Germline-derived CDR1 and CDR2 are GEAIGNYY and EKD. The CDR3 DNA sequence: TGTGCCTGTGACACCGGGGATACGAGGTCCTGGGACACCAGACAGATGTTTTTC. Encoded protein: CACDTGDTRSWDTRQMFF.

A few counts support this clone. The CDR3: CAYGTIGHKLIF. The CDR3 DNA reads TGTGCTTATGGAACGATTGGACATAAACTCATCTTT. The chain recombines TRAV38-2/DV8 with TRDJ1; D uncertain. V lost 7 bases to trimming and J lost 6 bases, with 13 bases between them. Germline V gene lookup returns CDR1 TSESDYY and CDR2 QEAYKQQN. The CDR3 has 12 residues.

This clone was detected many times. TCRdb lists the protein of a much larger clone for this DNA, which differs at residue 18, so this is likely a read error; the protein given here is translated from the DNA itself. The V gene call is TRDV2, and the J gene call is absent; TRDD3 is taken as the D call from the table, unchecked against the DNA. Germline V gene data show CDR1 as GEAIGNYY and CDR2 as EKD. The CDR3 has 20 amino acids. CDR3 amino acids: CACDEAFPRGGTGDTDKPIF. The DNA for the CDR3 is TGTGCCTGTGACGAAGCCTTCCCTCGCGGGGGTACTGGGGACACCGATAAACCCATCTTT.

There are a few counts of this clone. The protein in TCRdb stems from a much larger clone and differs at residue 17 from this DNA's translation, likely a read error; here the protein is translated from the DNA. The J gene is TRDJ1, the V gene TRDV1; 9 bases are shared with TRDD3. This CDR3 is built from 18 residues. The V gene's germline CDR1 is TSWWSYY and CDR2 QGS. The CDR3 DNA reads as TGTGCTCTTGGGGAACGGTTCAAGGGGGATACTGTCGTCGATAAACTCACCTTT. Protein: CALGERFKGDTVVDKLTF.

This clone has just a few counts. TCRdb lists the protein of a much larger clone for this DNA, which differs at residue 5, so this is likely a read error; the protein given here is translated from the DNA itself. The chain employs TRDV1 and TRDJ1; D possibly uses TRDD2 or TRDD3 (5 bases each). TCRdb is silent on the J gene; assignment here came from matching the DNA to germline. V was clipped by 4 bases and J by 3 bases, with 24 bases between them. The germline gives CDR1 TSWWSYY, CDR2 QGS. CDR3 length: 18 amino acids. The CDR3, as DNA: TGTGCTCTTGGGGGCCACCTACGTATTACTGGTACTGCCGATAAACTCATCTTT. The encoded protein is CALGGHLRITGTADKLIF.

This clone is categorized as medium-sized (0.01 to 0.1%). Other DNA sequences in this sample translate to the same CDR3. The gene calls are TRDV1 and TRDJ1, with 8 bases fitting TRDD3. This CDR3 spans 20 amino acids. Trimming removed 0 bases from V and 2 bases from J; junction bases left unmatched: 17. CDR1 and CDR2 from the germline V gene are TSWWSYY and QGS. CDR3 nucleotides: TGTGCTCTTGGGGAACTAAATCCCAACTACTGGGGGTGGAGAACCGATAAACTCATCTTT. As protein: CALGELNPNYWGWRTDKLIF.

This clone was seen only a few times. This DNA's translation differs at residue 3 from TCRdb's protein, which comes from a much larger clone; a read error is likely, and the protein shown is translated from the DNA. The V gene is TRDV1, the J gene TRDJ1, with 12 positions matching TRDD3. Matching the DNA to germline supplied the J gene, which TCRdb does not give. The CDR3 spans 18 residues. Germline V gene lookup returns CDR1 TSWWSYY and CDR2 QGS. CDR3 in amino acids: CAFGDGSWGIRDTDKLIF. The CDR3, as DNA: TGTGCTTTTGGGGACGGCTCCTGGGGGATACGAGACACCGATAAACTCATCTTT.

Many counts were recorded for this clone. TCRdb's protein and the translated DNA diverge at residue 11; the protein reported here is the translation of the DNA. CDR3: CACDGMGDPYGTDKLIF. The CDR3 DNA sequence: TGTGCCTGTGACGGGATGGGGGATCCTTATGGCACCGATAAACTCATCTTT. The chain uses TRDV2 and TRDJ1; 8 bases match TRDD3. The J gene is absent in TCRdb and was assigned here via DNA matching to germline. The germline V gene encodes CDR1 GEAIGNYY and CDR2 EKD. With 3 bases clipped from V and 1 base from J, the junction kept 12 bases outside the gene matches. The CDR3 covers 17 residues.

A note on this clone: The amino acid sequence in TCRdb belongs to a much larger clone and departs from this DNA's translation at residue 6, likely a sequencing read error; the sequence shown is translated from the DNA. V usage is TRDV1 and J usage is TRDJ1; 7 bases are a match to TRDD3. The J gene comes from matching the DNA to germline here; TCRdb lacks it. The CDR3 is 19 residues long. Looked up from germline, CDR1 is TSWWSYY and CDR2 is QGS. V gave up 5 bases and J gave up 0 bases; unmatched junction bases: 18. DNA of the CDR3: TGTGCTCTTGGGTCCCGTAAGTGGGGGACCCGGGGGTACACCGATAAACTCATCTTT. It yields the protein CALGSRKWGTRGYTDKLIF.

Turning to this clone: This likely came from a read error, as a far larger clone is one base away. The sample holds other DNA sequences that translate to the same CDR3. The V gene is TRDV1, but the J gene lacks a call; the table's D gene call, TRDD3, was not cross checked with the DNA. This CDR3 has 17 amino acids. Germline CDR1 and CDR2: TSWWSYY and QGS. CDR3 coding DNA: TGTGCTCTTGGGGGAATAGGGGGGGATCTGTACACCGATAAACTCATTTTT. It is translated as CALGGIGGDLYTDKLIF.

For this clone: The amino acid sequence in TCRdb belongs to a much larger clone and departs from this DNA's translation at residue 7, likely a sequencing read error; the sequence shown is translated from the DNA. The chain couples TRDV1 to TRDJ1; D not resolved. Germline matching of the DNA provided the J gene here, since TCRdb leaves it blank. The CDR3 extends over 15 amino acids. Trimming took 0 bases from V and 0 from J, leaving 8 bases between them. CDR1 is TSWWSYY and CDR2 is QGS in the germline V gene. The CDR3 spells CALGELLVDTDKLIF. The CDR3 region has the DNA TGTGCTCTTGGGGAACTTCTCGTGGACACCGATAAACTCATCTTT.

Details on this clone: The protein TCRdb lists belongs to a much larger clone and differs from this DNA's translation at residue 19, which points to a read error; the protein shown is made from the DNA. No call exists for the J gene, whereas the V gene is TRDV1; no check of the table's D call, TRDD3, against the DNA was made. The CDR3 spans 21 residues. From germline, CDR1 is TSWWSYY and CDR2 QGS. CDR3 in amino acids: CALGGFAFLRFTGDYTDKPIF. CDR3 nucleotides: TGTGCTCTTGGGGGGTTCGCCTTCCTACGATTTACTGGGGACTATACCGATAAACCCATCTTT.

This clone showed up just a few times. A far larger clone is a single base away, which makes a read error likely. Other DNA sequences in this sample translate to the same CDR3. This chain connects TRDV1 to TRDJ1, with 10 nucleotides matching TRDD3. No J gene was available from TCRdb, and it was assigned here by a germline match of the DNA. After removal of 6 bases from V and 0 bases from J, the junction contained 22 bases not matched to a gene. This CDR3 spans 21 amino acids. Germline values: CDR1 TSWWSYY, CDR2 QGS. CDR3 bases: TGTGCTCTTGGATTCAGGCCTTCCTTCATTACTGGGGGATTCGACACCGATAAACTCATCTTT. It is translated as CALGFRPSFITGGFDTDKLIF.

On this clone itself: This DNA's translation and the protein TCRdb lists, from a much larger clone, do not match at residue 11, likely due to a read error; the protein shown is translated from the DNA. The rearrangement joins TRDV2 to TRDJ1; 9 positions agree with TRDD2. In the absence of a J gene in TCRdb, the DNA was matched to germline to assign it here. CDR3 length: 17 amino acids. Trimming at V came to 3 bases and at J to 2 bases, leaving 12 bases not matched to a gene. The germline gives CDR1 GEAIGNYY, CDR2 EKD. CDR3 loop: CACDPLPTVKDTDKLIF. CDR3 nucleotides: TGTGCCTGTGACCCCCTTCCTACCGTTAAGGATACCGATAAACTCATCTTT.

This clone was seen a few times. This DNA translates differently at residue 9 from the TCRdb protein, which is that of a much larger clone; a read error is likely, and the protein shown is the DNA's own translation. The chain uses TRDV1 and TRDJ1; no firm D call. There are 14 residues in the CDR3. V lost 5 bases and J lost 3, with 13 bases in between. Germline V gives CDR1 TSWWSYY, CDR2 QGS. The CDR3 nucleotides read TGTGCTCTTGGGATTCCCAAGTACGCCGATAAACTCATCTTT. The encoded protein is CALGIPKYADKLIF.

For this clone: This sequence is one base from a far larger clone and is likely a read error. Other DNA sequences within the sample encode an identical CDR3. The chain has TRDV1 and TRDJ1; possibly TRDD3 for D (6 bases). Here the J gene came from matching the DNA to germline, since TCRdb omits it. Trimming removed 4 bases at V and 0 bases at J, with 51 bases between. CDR1 is TSWWSYY, CDR2 QGS, per germline. The CDR3 spans 28 residues. The CDR3 DNA is TGTGCTCTTGGGGGCCCCTACAGGACCCTACATTCCTTATTACTGGGAGATATTTCTTTTGGCTACACCGATAAACTCATCTTT. It translates to CALGGPYRTLHSLLLGDISFGYTDKLIF.

About this clone: A read error likely explains why the TCRdb protein, taken from a much larger clone, differs from this DNA's translation at residue 5; the protein shown is translated from the DNA. The chain uses TRDV1 and TRDJ1; 7 bases line up with TRDD3. Because TCRdb records no J gene, it was assigned here through a match of the DNA to germline. Germline lookup yields CDR1 TSWWSYY and CDR2 QGS. Losses at the gene ends were 5 bases for V and 0 bases for J; bases not matched to a gene: 18. This CDR3 comprises 19 residues. This CDR3 is CALGPCKWGTRGYTDKLIF. In DNA, the CDR3 is TGTGCTCTTGGGCCCTGTAAGTGGGGGACCCGGGGGTACACCGATAAACTCATCTTT.

This clone was found many times. The V and J genes are TRDV2 and TRDJ1, with TRDD3 as a possible D gene (5 bases). This CDR3 spans 18 amino acids. V was shortened by 0 bases and J by 0 bases, with 19 bases between the two germline ends. Per the germline V gene, CDR1 is GEAIGNYY and CDR2 is EKD. The CDR3 nucleotides are TGTGCCTGTGACACCGTTTCATTCGGGGGTCCGTACACCGATAAACTCATCTTT. This translates into CACDTVSFGGPYTDKLIF.

About this clone: A far larger clone is only one base removed, so a read error is likely. The same CDR3 can be traced to other DNA sequences in this sample. The J gene is TRDJ1, the V gene TRDV1; a weak D match, TRDD3 (6 bases). No J segment appears in TCRdb, so it was assigned here by matching the sequence to germline. This CDR3 is 24 amino acids long. Germline lookup yields CDR1 TSWWSYY and CDR2 QGS. The CDR3, as DNA: TGTGCTCTCGGGGAAGGGAGAGGTTTGTATCTCTCTCCCGGGGGAAAAACCGGCACCGATAAACTCATCTTT. It codes for CALGEGRGLYLSPGGKTGTDKLIF.

As for this clone: The TCRdb protein comes from a much larger clone and disagrees with this DNA's translation at residue 7, likely due to a read error; the protein given here is derived from the DNA. The rearrangement links TRDV1 to TRDJ1; 7 bases are shared with TRDD3. After removal of 1 base from V and 0 bases from J, the junction contained 14 bases not matched to a gene. This CDR3 has 19 residues. Germline lookup yields CDR1 TSWWSYY and CDR2 QGS. CDR3 sequence reads: CALGERGILSVLYTDKLIF. The CDR3 bases are TGTGCTCTTGGGGAACGGGGGATTCTCTCGGTGTTGTACACCGATAAACTCATCTTT.

This clone was picked up many times. The amino acid sequence in TCRdb belongs to a much larger clone and departs from this DNA's translation at residue 6, likely a sequencing read error; the sequence shown is translated from the DNA. This rearrangement joins TRDV1 to TRDJ2; 10 positions match TRDD3. The J gene was missing in TCRdb and was found by matching the end of the DNA to germline. Trimming removed 4 bases from V and 6 bases from J; junction bases left unmatched: 14. The CDR3 spans 18 residues. Germline V lookup: CDR1 TSWWSYY, CDR2 QGS. DNA of the CDR3: TGTGCTCTTGGGGCTCATCCTCCTCCCTGGGGGATAGCAGCACAACTCTTCTTT. It translates to CALGAHPPPWGIAAQLFF.

This clone was seen more than once but under ten times. The protein TCRdb gives is from a much larger clone and does not agree with this DNA's translation at residue 9, likely a read error; the protein shown here comes from the DNA. The chain is built from TRDV3 and TRDJ1; 10 bases fit TRDD3. With 2 bases clipped from V and 2 bases from J, the junction kept 20 bases outside the gene matches. CDR1 is TVYSNPD and CDR2 is GDNSRS in the germline V gene (reference sequence). This CDR3 is built from 19 residues. For the CDR3, the DNA is TGTGCCTTTCGCCTTCCCCTATGTGCTGGGGGATATCCGACCGATAAACTCATCTTT. Protein sequence: CAFRLPLCAGGYPTDKLIF.

This clone appeared many times. This chain links TRDV1 with TRDJ1; 12 bases are a match to TRDD3. TCRdb supplies no J gene; here it was assigned by aligning the nucleotide sequence to germline. Germline V gene data show CDR1 as TSWWSYY and CDR2 as QGS. V gave up 4 bases and J gave up 3 bases; unmatched junction bases: 15. The length of the CDR3 is 19 residues. The CDR3 sequence is CALGGWYWGIPGPSDKLIF. CDR3 in DNA: TGTGCTCTTGGGGGATGGTACTGGGGGATACCCGGCCCGTCCGATAAACTCATCTTT.

A word on this clone: TCRdb's protein for this DNA is that of a much larger clone and differs from the translation at residue 7, likely a read error; the protein shown is the DNA translation. This chain joins TRDV2 and TRDJ1, with D unclear. The J gene, absent from TCRdb, was called here by matching the DNA to germline. V was pared by 1 base and J by 6 bases, with 5 bases between. Germline-derived CDR1 and CDR2 are GEAIGNYY and EKD. The CDR3 is 11 residues long. CDR3 sequence reads: CACDTGYKLIF. CDR3 nucleotide sequence: TGTGCCTGTGACACTGGGTATAAACTCATCTTT.

This clone has a handful of counts. TCRdb pairs this DNA with a much larger clone's protein that differs at residue 5, likely a read error; the protein shown was translated from the DNA. The CDR3 sequence: CAFSCLSANKLIF. CDR3 bases: TGTGCCTTTTCCTGCCTTTCCGCGAATAAACTCATCTTT. The rearrangement joins TRDV3 to TRDJ1; D not resolved. V was clipped by 2 bases and J by 6 bases, with 16 bases between them. The CDR3 spans 13 residues. CDR1 TVYSNPD and CDR2 GDNSRS come from the germline V gene (reference sequence).

A word on this clone: A far larger clone is just one base off, so this is likely a read error. The same CDR3 arises from other DNA sequences in this sample as well. The chain recombines TRDV1 with TRDJ1, with D perhaps TRDD3 (5 bases). Since TCRdb gives no J gene, matching the DNA to germline was used here to assign it. Germline CDR1 reads TSWWSYY; CDR2 reads QGS. Trimming pared 6 bases from V and 2 bases from J, leaving 22 bases between. This CDR3 has 17 amino acids. CDR3 nucleotide sequence: TGTGCTCTTGGAGATTTCCCGTCCTCCTGGGAGACCGATAAACTCATCTTT. This gives the protein CALGDFPSSWETDKLIF.

This clone was picked up many times. TCRdb pairs this DNA with a much larger clone's protein that differs at residue 8, likely a read error; the protein shown was translated from the DNA. V is TRDV1 and J is TRDJ1; no firm D call. In germline, CDR1 is TSWWSYY, CDR2 QGS. This CDR3 region has 12 residues. The V and J ends lost 1 base and 8 bases respectively, with 8 bases between them. CDR3 nucleotides: TGTGCTCTTGGGGAACGGGGCAACAAACTCATCTTT. This sequence encodes CALGERGNKLIF.

Notes on this clone: A far larger clone is off by one base, so a read error is likely. Other DNA sequences in the same sample also yield this CDR3. The V call is TRDV2, the J call TRDJ1; D uncertain. TCRdb is silent on the J gene; assignment here came from matching the DNA to germline. The CDR3 covers 16 residues. From germline, CDR1 is GEAIGNYY and CDR2 EKD. CDR3 in DNA: TGTGCCTGTGACGCTCTATATACCTTGTACACAGATAAACTCATCTTT. This sequence encodes CACDALYTLYTDKLIF.

This clone was counted only a few times. It differs at one base from a far larger clone, so likely a read error. The rearrangement joins TRDV1 to TRDJ1; 8 bases match TRDD3. The J gene, not given by TCRdb, was assigned here from a germline match of the nucleotide sequence. Trimming removed 3 bases from V and 0 bases from J; junction bases left unmatched: 9. Per the germline V gene, CDR1 is TSWWSYY and CDR2 is QGS. The CDR3 is 17 amino acids. CDR3 nucleotide sequence: TGTGCTCTTGGGGAGCTTGGGGGATGCGGGGACACCGATAAACTCATCTTT. It is translated as CALGELGGCGDTDKLIF.

In this sample, this clone turned up a few times. V gene TRDV2 combines with J gene TRDJ1, with 10 bases that match TRDD3. TCRdb gives no J gene; it was assigned here by matching the DNA to germline. The CDR3 is 18 amino acids. V shed 3 bases, J shed 7 bases, and the junction held 19 bases outside the gene matches. Looked up from germline, CDR1 is GEAIGNYY and CDR2 is EKD. CDR3 in DNA: TGTGCCTGTGACCGAATCGCGACTGGGGGATGGGGGGCTCTTAAACTCATCTTT. Translating it yields CACDRIATGGWGALKLIF.